This T cell receptor beta chain was retrieved from a study of blood T cell repertoires in COVID-19. Study details: Acute and convalescent COVID-19 samples came from the United States, Italy and Spain. The analysed material was cDNA or gDNA that came from T cells, B-cell-depleted T cells, or PBMCs.

In its sample, this clone was seen once. In the study's own analysis: Using reference gene primer amplification, nucleated cell counts were estimated. Assay: immunoSEQ multiplex PCR; the TCRdb copy retains only in-frame clones and omits some. V and J calls and clone size are those listed in that table; D and trimming were worked out from the DNA. There are 200,000 to 250,000 clones in the sample; around 80% occur only once, and approximately 12% lies in the top ten. The sequence was collected from a woman aged 40-49 years with acute or convalescent COVID-19. Source material: peripheral blood.

CDR3 loop: CASRQAGLRTEAFF. CDR3 nucleotides: TGTGCCAGCAGGCAGGCAGGGCTGAGGACTGAAGCTTTCTTT. The J gene is TRBJ1-1, the V gene TRBV7-2, with D possibly matching TRBD1 (5 bases). The V gene's germline CDR1 is SGHTA and CDR2 FQGNSA. There are 14 residues in the CDR3. Trimming removed 6 bases from V and 5 bases from J, with 16 bases in between.